The sequence of this TCR beta chain was determined in a study of regulatory T cells in long-lasting Graves disease. Arm-PCR of CDR3 regions and iRepertoire HTBI primers were used to build TCR beta libraries. Each CDR3 protein gets one entry after TCRdb re-called the multiplex PCR reads with MiXCR. The profile shows about 440,000 distinct CDR3 sequences, 14% to 15% of them singletons. Documented time point: newly diagnosed GD, antithyroid drugs for less than 3 months. Scientists built the TCR library using RNA that was extracted from PBMCs. Germline CDR1 LNHDA, CDR2 SQIVND (reference sequence). The V and J ends lost 3 bases and 4 bases, in that order; junction bases with no gene match: 2. The CDR3 is made up of 14 amino acids. This clonotype appeared many times. These same records also appear under a second study, on T cells in Graves' hyperthyroidism and ophthalmopathy.

The receptor comes from a woman aged 30 to 39 with Graves disease. The source was peripheral blood mononuclear cells (PBMCs), collected at new diagnosis, from a patient treated with antithyroid drugs. This rearrangement joins TRBV19 to TRBJ2-1, with 8 bases that match TRBD2. CDR3 in amino acids: CASSMTSVYNEQFF. The CDR3 DNA sequence: TGTGCCAGTAGTATGACTAGCGTTTACAATGAGCAGTTCTTC.